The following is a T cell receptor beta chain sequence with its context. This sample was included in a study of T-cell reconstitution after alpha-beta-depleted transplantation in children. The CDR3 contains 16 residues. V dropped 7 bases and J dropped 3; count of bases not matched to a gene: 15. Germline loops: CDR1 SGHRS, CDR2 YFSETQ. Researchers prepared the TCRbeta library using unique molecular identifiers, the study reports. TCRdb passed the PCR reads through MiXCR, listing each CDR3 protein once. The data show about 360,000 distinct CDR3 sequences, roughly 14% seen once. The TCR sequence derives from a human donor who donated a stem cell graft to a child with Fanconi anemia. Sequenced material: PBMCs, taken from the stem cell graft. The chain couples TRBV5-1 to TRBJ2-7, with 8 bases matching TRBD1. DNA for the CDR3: TGCGCCAGCGGATTCCCCCGTGCAGGGGGCCACTACGAGCAGTACTTC. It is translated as CASGFPRAGGHYEQYF.